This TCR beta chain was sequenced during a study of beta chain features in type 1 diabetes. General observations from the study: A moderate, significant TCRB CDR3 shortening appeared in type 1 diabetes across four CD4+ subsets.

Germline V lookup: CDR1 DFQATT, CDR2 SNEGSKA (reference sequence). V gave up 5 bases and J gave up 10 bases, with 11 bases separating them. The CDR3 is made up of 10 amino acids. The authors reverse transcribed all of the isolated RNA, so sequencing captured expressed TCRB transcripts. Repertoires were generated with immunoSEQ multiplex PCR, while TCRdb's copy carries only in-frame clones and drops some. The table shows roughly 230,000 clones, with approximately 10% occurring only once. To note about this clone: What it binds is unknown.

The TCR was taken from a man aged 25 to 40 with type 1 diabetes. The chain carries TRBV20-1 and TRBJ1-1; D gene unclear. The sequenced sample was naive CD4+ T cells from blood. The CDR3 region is CSAAGNSAFF. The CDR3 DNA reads TGCAGTGCTGCCGGGAACTCAGCTTTCTTT.